This entry features one T cell receptor (beta chain) sequence. Its specificity is not known. The data derive from a study of T-cell reconstitution after alpha-beta-depleted transplantation in children. Study findings and constraints: The main origin of T-cell counts and diversity one year after transplant was newly produced T cells. Some patients' high day-60 TCRbeta diversity was traced to surviving recipient T cells and thymic progenitors. By about two months after transplant, alpha-beta T cells reportedly arose from several hundred graft clones that had expanded.

Using unique molecular identifiers, the investigators prepared the TCRbeta library. One entry per CDR3 protein, called by TCRdb with MiXCR from the PCR reads. The repertoire includes some 450,000 distinct CDR3 sequences, over 40% of them detected once, and 25% to 30% sits in the top ten. Per the germline V gene, CDR1 is SQVTM and CDR2 is ANQGSEA. The CDR3 extends over 12 amino acids. V shed 7 bases and J shed 1 base, with 10 bases lying between them. This chain joins TRBV29-1 and TRBJ1-2, with a weak D call TRBD1 (5 bases). Source: PBMCs, taken before TCRalphabeta/CD19-depleted stem cell transplant. The TCR sequence derives from a girl aged 2-9 years with aplastic anemia, due to receive a stem cell transplant. The CDR3 here is CSGGDGNYGYTF. CDR3 bases: TGCAGCGGTGGGGACGGTAACTATGGCTACACCTTC.